The 5 T cell receptor beta chains below were found in one sample sequenced in a study of T cell changes during pregnancy in multiple sclerosis. Sequenced by immunoSEQ multiplex PCR; TCRdb stores in-frame clones only, minus some. The sample records over 85,000 clones, around 91% being singletons. The starting material was peripheral blood, obtained after pregnancy. The receptors were gathered from a female donor in good health, enrolled as a control in a pregnancy study.

The gene calls are TRBV4-3 and TRBJ1-4; D perhaps matches TRBD1 (6 bases). Trimming shortened V by 0 bases and J by 5 bases, and 19 bases separated the two germline ends. This CDR3 spans 18 amino acids. The germline V gene encodes CDR1 LGHNA and CDR2 YSLEER. This CDR3 reads CASSQDFQGPIRNEKLFF. The CDR3 nucleotides are TGCGCCAGCAGCCAAGATTTCCAGGGGCCCATTAGGAATGAAAAACTGTTTTTT.

The chain uses TRBV14 and TRBJ1-2; D is undetermined. The CDR3 sequence is 17 residues long. Trimming shortened V by 1 base and J by 6 bases, and 21 bases separated the two germline ends. CDR1 SGHDN and CDR2 FVKESK come from the germline V gene. The chain's CDR3 is CASSQGGGRKVRNGYTF. CDR3 nucleotide sequence: TGTGCCAGCAGCCAAGGGGGAGGCAGGAAGGTTCGGAATGGCTACACCTTC.

The chain couples TRBV5-5 to TRBJ2-7; D might be TRBD2 (6 bases). V lost 4 bases and J 0 bases, leaving 14 bases between the germline ends. This CDR3 comprises 15 residues. Germline lookup yields CDR1 SGHKS and CDR2 YYEKEE (reference sequence). CDR3 protein: CASSPTSPSSYEQYF. For the CDR3, the DNA is TGTGCCAGCAGCCCTACTAGCCCTAGCTCCTACGAGCAGTACTTC.

This clone appeared once. The rearrangement links TRBV6-6 to TRBJ2-7; the D gene is possibly TRBD2 (5 bases). Germline CDR1 reads MNHNY; CDR2 reads SVGAGI (reference sequence). V was cut by 4 bases and J by 2 bases, with 15 bases left in between. This CDR3 is built from 15 residues. The CDR3 region is CASSSVALGPYEQYF. As DNA, the CDR3 is TGTGCCAGCAGTTCCGTAGCGTTGGGTCCCTACGAGCAGTACTTC.

The gene calls are TRBV5-1 and TRBJ2-1; tentatively, D is TRBD2 (7 bases). The V end lost 0 bases, the J end lost 4 bases, and 17 bases lay between the germline ends. Germline V CDR1 and CDR2: SGHRS, YFSETQ. The CDR3 is 17 residues long. The CDR3 DNA is TGCGCCAGCAGCTTGGAGGGGGGGGGCGCGGGGTACAATGAGCAGTTCTTC. Protein: CASSLEGGGAGYNEQFF. The variable domain in full, completed from reference TRBV5-1 and TRBJ2-1, reads KAGVTQTPRYLIKTRGQQVTLSCSPISGHRSVSWYQQTPGQGLQFLFEYFSETQRNKGNFPGRFSGRQFSNSRSEMNVSTLELGDSALYLCASSLEGGGAGYNEQFFGPGTRLTVL.